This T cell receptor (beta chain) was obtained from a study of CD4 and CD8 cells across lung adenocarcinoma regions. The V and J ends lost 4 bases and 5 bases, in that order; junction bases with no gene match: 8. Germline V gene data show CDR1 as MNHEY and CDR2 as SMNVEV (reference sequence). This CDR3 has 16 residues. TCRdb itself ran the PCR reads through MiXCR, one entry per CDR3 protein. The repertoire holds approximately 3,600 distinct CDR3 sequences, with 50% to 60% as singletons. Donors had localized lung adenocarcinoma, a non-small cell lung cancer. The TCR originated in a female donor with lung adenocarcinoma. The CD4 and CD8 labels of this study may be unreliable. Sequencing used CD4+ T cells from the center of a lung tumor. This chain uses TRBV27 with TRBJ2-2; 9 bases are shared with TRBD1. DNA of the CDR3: TGTGCCAGCAGTTCTACCGGGACAGGGAGGACCGGGGAGCTGTTTTTT. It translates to CASSSTGTGRTGELFF.